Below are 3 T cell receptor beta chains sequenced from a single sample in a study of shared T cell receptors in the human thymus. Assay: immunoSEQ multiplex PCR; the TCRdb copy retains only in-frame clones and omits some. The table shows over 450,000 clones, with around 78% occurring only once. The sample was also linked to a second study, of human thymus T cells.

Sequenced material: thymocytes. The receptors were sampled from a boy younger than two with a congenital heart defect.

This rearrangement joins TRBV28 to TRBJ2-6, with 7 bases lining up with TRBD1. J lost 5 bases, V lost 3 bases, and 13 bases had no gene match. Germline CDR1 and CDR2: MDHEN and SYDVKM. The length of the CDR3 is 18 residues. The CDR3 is CASSLGQPSIDWANVLTF. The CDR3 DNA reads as TGTGCCAGCAGTTTGGGACAGCCTAGTATAGACTGGGCCAACGTCCTGACTTTC.

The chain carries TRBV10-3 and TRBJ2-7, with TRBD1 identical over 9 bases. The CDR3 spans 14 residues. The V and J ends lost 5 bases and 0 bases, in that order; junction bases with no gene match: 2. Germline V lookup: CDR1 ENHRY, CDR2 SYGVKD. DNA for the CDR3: TGTGCCATCAGTCCGGGACAGGGCTCCTACGAGCAGTACTTC. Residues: CAISPGQGSYEQYF.

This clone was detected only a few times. CDR3: CASSEVAGHNFYEQYF. CDR3 DNA sequence: TGTGCCAGCAGTGAGGTAGCGGGACATAACTTTTACGAGCAGTACTTC. This rearrangement joins TRBV6-1 to TRBJ2-7, with 8 bases lining up with TRBD2. This CDR3 is 16 amino acids long. Germline loops: CDR1 MNHNS, CDR2 SASEGT. Trimming at V came to 3 bases and at J to 4 bases, leaving 11 bases not matched to a gene.